These 20 T cell receptor beta chains share one sample of origin, sequenced in a study of blood T cells in healthy people across ages. Alongside a J-beta primer mix, a sample-barcoded 5' primer served in a second PCR lasting about 6 to 12 cycles. TCRdb recomputed calls from the 5' RACE reads with MiXCR, one row per CDR3 protein. The sample lists 650,000 to 700,000 distinct CDR3 sequences, approximately 29% occurring once. Sequencing was carried out using blood. The receptors were gathered from a woman aged 80 or over in good health.

This clonotype showed up many times. V is TRBV3-1 and J is TRBJ2-4, with D possibly TRBD2 on 5 matching bases. CDR3 length equals 16 residues. The V and J ends lost 4 bases and 6 bases respectively, with 19 bases between them. CDR1 and CDR2 (germline): LGHDT, YNNKEL (reference sequence). The CDR3 sequence is CASSPRVVPRGNIQYF. The CDR3 DNA sequence: TGTGCCAGCAGCCCCCGAGTGGTCCCCCGGGGAAACATTCAGTACTTC.

The V and J genes are TRBV6-2 or TRBV6-3 and TRBJ2-3, with D perhaps TRBD1 (6 bases). Trimming removed 6 bases from V and 4 bases from J, with 17 bases in between. The length of the CDR3 is 15 residues. Germline CDR1 MNHEY, CDR2 SVGEGT. The CDR3: CASRNPRGMADTQYF. The CDR3 bases are TGTGCCAGCAGGAACCCCAGGGGAATGGCAGATACGCAGTATTTT.

This chain uses TRBV7-9 with TRBJ2-7; 14 nucleotides agree with TRBD2. V lost 5 bases, J lost 3 bases, and 6 bases stayed unmatched. Germline loops: CDR1 SEHNR, CDR2 FQNEAQ (reference sequence). CDR3 size: 16 residues. Here the CDR3 DNA reads TGTGCCAGCAGCGCCCGACTAGCGGGAGGGAGCTACGAGCAGTACTTC. This codes for CASSARLAGGSYEQYF.

This clonotype was seen repeatedly, ten times or more. This chain uses TRBV7-2 with TRBJ2-7, with 10 bases identical to TRBD1. This CDR3 has 14 residues. Unmatched junction bases numbered 1, after V lost 2 bases and J lost 3 bases. Germline CDR1 and CDR2: SGHTA and FQGNSA. The CDR3 DNA follows: TGTGCCAGCAGCTTAAGGACAGGGGGCTACGAGCAGTACTTC. It specifies CASSLRTGGYEQYF.

This clonotype was seen at least ten times. The gene calls are TRBV7-6 and TRBJ1-2; D is unresolved. Germline assignment: CDR1 SGHVS and CDR2 FNYEAQ. The ends were cut back, 5 bases at V and 3 bases at J, with 16 bases in the middle. The CDR3 covers 15 residues. The CDR3 DNA follows: TGTGCCAGCAGCCCAGACTTGGGTAGAGACTATGGCTACACCTTC. Protein sequence: CASSPDLGRDYGYTF.

This clonotype was counted ten times or more. This chain connects TRBV30 to TRBJ1-2; the D gene is possibly TRBD1 (5 bases). Trimming took off 1 base at V and 0 bases at J, with 12 bases between the two ends. The CDR3 has 15 amino acids. The germline CDR1 and CDR2 sequences are GTSNPN and SVGIG (reference sequence). For the CDR3, the DNA is TGTGCCTGGAGTGAGACTACAGGTCCTAACTATGGCTACACCTTC. Residues: CAWSETTGPNYGYTF.

This clonotype was observed many times. V usage is TRBV6-5 and J usage is TRBJ2-7; TRBD1 matches at 8 bases. The CDR3 has 16 residues. The germline CDR1 and CDR2 sequences are MNHEY and SVGAGI. Trimming took 3 bases from V and 4 from J; bases not matched to a gene: 11. The CDR3 DNA sequence: TGTGCCAGCAGTTATTCAACAGGGGGAAGAATTTACGAGCAGTACTTC. Residues: CASSYSTGGRIYEQYF.

The table lists this clonotype with many counts. This sequence joins TRBV20-1 and TRBJ2-5; a possible D gene is TRBD2 (6 bases). Trimming took off 1 base at V and 5 bases at J, with 11 bases between the two ends. From germline, CDR1 is DFQATT and CDR2 SNEGSKA (reference sequence). CDR3 length: 13 amino acids. CDR3 residues: CSARVGGGETQYF. CDR3 bases: TGCAGTGCTAGAGTGGGGGGTGGGGAGACCCAGTACTTC.

V gene TRBV7-9 combines with J gene TRBJ1-2; maybe TRBD1 (5 bases). CDR1 is SEHNR and CDR2 is FQNEAQ in the germline V gene (reference sequence). This CDR3 spans 15 amino acids. Trimming cost V 7 bases and J 4 bases, with 19 bases left between them. The CDR3 DNA sequence: TGTGCCAGCAACCAAGCGGGGGGAGAGATCTATGGCTACACCTTC. Translated, it gives CASNQAGGEIYGYTF. Variable domain in full (rest from reference TRBV7-9 and TRBJ1-2): DTGVSQNPRHKITKRGQNVTFRCDPISEHNRLYWYRQTLGQGPEFLTYFQNEAQLEKSRLLSDRFSAERPKGSFSTLEIQRTEQGDSAMYLCASNQAGGEIYGYTFGSGTRLTVV.

This clonotype showed up many times. The rearrangement links TRBV3-1 to TRBJ2-1; 10 bases align to TRBD2. From germline, CDR1 is LGHDT and CDR2 YNNKEL (reference sequence). V was clipped by 0 bases and J by 7 bases; unmatched bases: 9. The CDR3 has 17 amino acids. The CDR3, as DNA: TGTGCCAGCAGCCAAGATGGCGAGCGGGGGGGCCAGAATGAGCAGTTCTTC. It is translated as CASSQDGERGGQNEQFF.

This clonotype showed up just a few times. This may come from a read error, since a much larger clone is one base off. CDR3 region: CASSWGGNTGELFF. The DNA of the CDR3 is TGTGCCAGCAGCTGGGGGGGGAACACCGGGGAGCTGTTTTTT. The chain has TRBV5-5 and TRBJ2-2, with TRBD2 matching 7 bases. The CDR3 covers 14 residues. After removal of 3 bases from V and 1 base from J, the junction contained 0 bases not matched to a gene. From germline, CDR1 is SGHKS and CDR2 YYEKEE (reference sequence).

Many counts were recorded for this clonotype. This sequence joins TRBV5-5 and TRBJ1-6, with TRBD1 matching over 9 bases. The length of the CDR3 is 17 residues. V was pared by 0 bases and J by 6 bases, with 7 bases of the junction left unmatched. CDR1 and CDR2 from the germline V gene are SGHKS and YYEKEE (reference sequence). Here the CDR3 DNA reads TGTGCCAGCAGCTTGGCCATAGGGGGACAGGGTAATTCACCCCTCCACTTT. Its translation is CASSLAIGGQGNSPLHF.

The table lists this clonotype with many counts. J is TRBJ1-1 and V is TRBV5-1; TRBD1 matches at 7 bases. The CDR3 totals 14 residues. Germline V gene lookup returns CDR1 SGHRS and CDR2 YFSETQ. Germline trimming cut 6 bases from V and 0 bases from J; bases unmatched to any gene: 5. The CDR3 region is CASTQGNLNTEAFF. The CDR3 DNA reads as TGCGCCAGCACACAGGGGAATTTGAACACTGAAGCTTTCTTT.

This chain uses TRBV4-1 with TRBJ1-2, with TRBD1 matching over 8 bases. Germline CDR1 MGHRA, CDR2 YSYEKL. Trimming took 0 bases from V and 0 from J; bases not matched to a gene: 6. There are 17 residues in the CDR3. CDR3 nucleotide sequence: TGCGCCAGCAGCCAAGAGCCAGGGGGCAATGCTAACTATGGCTACACCTTC. Residues: CASSQEPGGNANYGYTF.

This clonotype was seen ten or more times. The rearrangement joins TRBV20-1 to TRBJ2-3; 8 bases are shared with TRBD2. Germline-derived CDR1 and CDR2 are DFQATT and SNEGSKA (reference sequence). V gave up 3 bases and J gave up 9 bases; unmatched junction bases: 14. This CDR3 contains 15 residues. DNA of the CDR3: TGCAGTGCTAGTTCTGCCGGGGGGGCGTCGAGGACGCAGTATTTT. It codes for CSASSAGGASRTQYF.

This clonotype was seen a handful of times. This may come from a read error, since a much larger clone is one base off. The rearrangement links TRBV5-1 to TRBJ2-4; 7 nucleotides align to TRBD1. The DNA end is a closer match to TRBJ2-7, so the J assignment may be wrong. Germline V gene sequence: CDR1 SGHRS, CDR2 YFSETQ. The CDR3 has 14 amino acids. CDR3 nucleotide sequence: TGCGCCAGCAGCCGAGACAGGGTGCGCTGCGAGCAGTACTTC. Translating gives CASSRDRVRCEQYF.

This clonotype was observed a few times. This sequence joins TRBV4-3 and TRBJ2-2; D remains ambiguous. The V end was cut by 4 bases, the J end by 6 bases, with 9 bases between. CDR1 is LGHNA, CDR2 YSLEER, per germline. CDR3 length: 13 residues. The CDR3 spells CASSLALAGELFF. In DNA, the CDR3 is TGCGCCAGCAGCCTTGCCTTGGCCGGGGAGCTGTTTTTT.

V and J are TRBV6-5 and TRBJ1-5; 7 bases are a match to TRBD1. Germline V CDR1 and CDR2: MNHEY, SVGAGI. The CDR3 is 15 residues long. The junction had 7 bases not matched to a gene; V was cut back by 2 bases and J by 6 bases. The CDR3 reads CASSYTRQGGQPQHF. The CDR3 nucleotides are TGTGCCAGCAGTTACACCCGACAGGGTGGTCAGCCCCAGCATTTT.

This chain links TRBV28 with TRBJ2-4; D might be TRBD1 or TRBD2, each matching 5 bases. The end of the DNA fits TRBJ2-7 better, so the J call may be wrong. The length of the CDR3 is 15 residues. From germline, CDR1 is MDHEN and CDR2 SYDVKM. The CDR3 spells CASSFGRAGSYEQYF. CDR3 DNA: TGTGCCAGCAGTTTCGGCAGGGCGGGCTCCTACGAGCAGTACTTC.

In its sample, this clonotype was seen many times. The rearrangement joins TRBV5-1 to TRBJ2-3; the match to TRBD2 covers 11 bases. V gave up 4 bases and J gave up 3 bases; unmatched junction bases: 7. The CDR3 spans 16 residues. Per the germline V gene, CDR1 is SGHRS and CDR2 is YFSETQ. For the CDR3, the DNA is TGCGCCAGCAGCGATGAGACTAGCGGGGCAACAGATACGCAGTATTTT. Translated, it gives CASSDETSGATDTQYF.